This T cell receptor beta chain was recorded in a study of cytomegalovirus exposure and HLA in healthy donors. Whole-study results and caveats: The authors listed 150 to 200 TCR beta chains as cytomegalovirus-associated. Later on, an analysis showed TCR association rates differing by HLA locus, with DRB1 the most and HLA-C the fewest. Fewer than 20,000 TCR beta sequences were associated with HLA alleles at 0.05 false discovery rate in a later analysis. A prior analysis recorded that most TCR beta V segments were productive about 87% or about 30% of the time.

On this clone itself: As yet, its antigen is unknown.

The CDR3 length is 15 residues. Per germline, CDR1 SQVTM and CDR2 ANQGSEA. Losses at the gene ends were 8 bases for V and 1 base for J; bases not matched to a gene: 12. PCR involved 60 Vbeta and 13 Jbeta primers. Libraries were prepared by immunoSEQ multiplex PCR; TCRdb keeps only in-frame clonotypes and omits some of them. In the table there are 200,000 to 250,000 clones, about four fifths of which are singletons. The rearrangement uses TRBV29-1 and TRBJ2-5; 8 bases align to TRBD2. The source of this sequence is a man aged 25 to 40 in good health and CMV-seronegative. The source material was PBMCs. The CDR3 nucleotides are TGCAGCTCTCGTAGGAGCGGGGGATTCCAAGAGACCCAGTACTTC. This gives the protein CSSRRSGGFQETQYF.